Listed here are 23 T cell receptor beta chains from one sample, sequenced in a study of blood T cell repertoires in COVID-19. Generated by immunoSEQ multiplex PCR, the TCRdb table keeps only in-frame clones and is missing some. The table shows about 240,000 clones, with roughly 89% occurring only once. Sequenced input: PBMCs or T cells enriched from blood (not recorded which). These receptors all stem from a young woman with acute COVID-19.

The chain carries TRBV19 and TRBJ1-5; tentative D call: TRBD1 (5 bases). The V end was cut by 6 bases, the J end by 5 bases, with 11 bases between. Germline V CDR1 and CDR2: LNHDA, SQIVND (reference sequence). The CDR3 length is 13 residues. CDR3 loop: CASRVQEHQPQHF. The CDR3 coding sequence is TGTGCCAGTAGGGTACAGGAGCATCAGCCCCAGCATTTT.

V is TRBV4-3 and J is TRBJ1-1; TRBD1 agrees at 9 bases. Losses at the gene ends were 2 bases for V and 10 bases for J; bases not matched to a gene: 8. The CDR3 loop spans 14 amino acids. The germline V gene has CDR1 LGHNA and CDR2 YSLEER. The CDR3 DNA reads TGCGCCAGCAGCCAATGGGACAGGGCCGGATCAGCTTTCTTT. Residues: CASSQWDRAGSAFF.

The chain is built from TRBV4-1 and TRBJ1-3, with TRBD1 matching over 7 bases. The CDR3 extends over 18 amino acids. Trimming cost V 5 bases and J 4 bases; bases outside gene matches: 17. The germline V gene has CDR1 MGHRA and CDR2 YSYEKL. This CDR3 reads CASSSVPGGGSGGNTIYF. The CDR3 nucleotides are TGCGCCAGCAGCTCTGTTCCAGGGGGAGGCTCGGGGGGAAACACCATATATTTT.

The CDR3 nucleotides read TGCGCCAGCAGCTTGGCCCTAACAGGGGGGAATGAAAAACTGTTTTTT. It translates to CASSLALTGGNEKLFF. The rearrangement uses TRBV5-1 and TRBJ1-4, with 8 bases identical to TRBD1. The CDR3 totals 16 residues. V trimming: 0 bases; J trimming: 5 bases; junction bases outside the gene matches: 6. Germline CDR1 is SGHRS and CDR2 is YFSETQ.

This rearrangement joins TRBV7-8 to TRBJ2-5; tentatively, D is TRBD1 (6 bases). The CDR3 has 14 residues. Trimming removed 5 bases from V and 4 bases from J, with 14 bases in between. Germline V gene lookup returns CDR1 SGHVS and CDR2 FQNEAQ. CDR3 loop: CASSPLTGRETQYF. In DNA form, the CDR3 reads TGTGCCAGCAGCCCCCTCACAGGGAGAGAGACCCAGTACTTC.

This chain links TRBV6-5 with TRBJ1-1, with no clear D. V shed 0 bases and J shed 0 bases, with 5 bases lying between them. The CDR3 totals 14 residues. The germline V gene has CDR1 MNHEY and CDR2 SVGAGI. CDR3 in DNA: TGTGCCAGCAGTTACTCGCGCTTGAACACTGAAGCTTTCTTT. As protein: CASSYSRLNTEAFF.

This clone was picked up a small number of times. The gene calls are TRBV3-1 (or the pseudogene TRBV3-2) and TRBJ1-5, with TRBD1 as a possible D gene (5 bases). V was clipped by 0 bases and J by 0 bases, with 18 bases between them. Germline V lookup: CDR1 LGHDT, CDR2 YNNKEL (reference sequence). CDR3 length: 19 residues. Here the CDR3 DNA reads TGTGCCAGCAGCCAAGAAGGTACAGGCCGAGAGTTTAGCAATCAGCCCCAGCATTTT. Protein: CASSQEGTGREFSNQPQHF.

The V call is TRBV5-1, the J call TRBJ2-5; a possible D gene is TRBD1 (6 bases). Germline CDR1 SGHRS, CDR2 YFSETQ. CDR3 length: 15 amino acids. With 0 bases removed from V and 2 bases from J, the gap between germline ends came to 11 bases. This CDR3 is CASSLGQGYQETQYF. For the CDR3, the DNA is TGCGCCAGCAGCTTGGGGCAGGGGTATCAAGAGACCCAGTACTTC.

The table lists this clone with a count of one. J is TRBJ2-5 and V is TRBV5-4; D is perhaps TRBD1 (6 bases). V lost 0 bases and J 4 bases, leaving 7 bases between the germline ends. Germline-derived CDR1 and CDR2 are SGHNT and YYREEE (reference sequence). The CDR3 contains 13 residues. In DNA form, the CDR3 reads TGTGCCAGCAGCTTGGAGGGGGTAGAGACCCAGTACTTC. The encoded protein is CASSLEGVETQYF.

The chain has TRBV5-6 and TRBJ2-2; no reliable D call. This CDR3 contains 14 residues. With 0 bases removed from V and 7 bases from J, the gap between germline ends came to 10 bases. The germline gives CDR1 SGHDT, CDR2 YYEEEE. CDR3 protein: CASSLGLRGGELFF. In nucleotides, the CDR3 is TGTGCCAGCAGCTTGGGTCTCCGCGGCGGGGAGCTGTTTTTT.

The chain couples TRBV7-9 to TRBJ1-3; D possibly corresponds to TRBD1 (5 bases). With 3 bases removed from V and 4 bases from J, the gap between germline ends came to 10 bases. The CDR3 is 14 amino acids. In germline, CDR1 is SEHNR, CDR2 FQNEAQ (reference sequence). DNA for the CDR3: TGTGCCAGCAGCTTGGAGGGGCGAGGAAACACCATATATTTT. It yields the protein CASSLEGRGNTIYF.

This chain links TRBV9 with TRBJ2-2; TRBD2 aligns across 9 bases. The CDR3 has 15 residues. Germline trimming cut 1 base from V and 4 bases from J; bases unmatched to any gene: 2. The germline gives CDR1 SGDLS, CDR2 YYNGEE. DNA of the CDR3: TGTGCCAGCAGCGTAAGCGGGGGGTCCACCGGGGAGCTGTTTTTT. Amino acid sequence: CASSVSGGSTGELFF. The full variable domain, completed using reference TRBV9 and TRBJ2-2, is DSGVTQTPKHLITATGQRVTLRCSPRSGDLSVYWYQQSLDQGLQFLIQYYNGEERAKGNILERFSAQQFPDLHSELNLSSLELGDSALYFCASSVSGGSTGELFFGEGSRLTVL.

Here the CDR3 DNA reads TGCGCCAGCAGTGAGTTCGGGAACCCGGGGGGGTTGCGCAATCAGCCCCAGCATTTT. It yields the protein CASSEFGNPGGLRNQPQHF. The gene calls are TRBV10-2 and TRBJ1-5; D is perhaps TRBD1 (5 bases). V lost 1 base and J 2 bases, leaving 21 bases between the germline ends. The CDR3 is made up of 19 amino acids. Germline V gene sequence: CDR1 WSHSY, CDR2 SAAADI.

The chain uses TRBV4-1 and TRBJ1-2, with a tentative D call TRBD1 (6 bases). Germline V gene sequence: CDR1 MGHRA, CDR2 YSYEKL. Trimming removed 0 bases from V and 7 bases from J, with 15 bases in between. The CDR3 sequence is 15 residues long. The CDR3 bases are TGCGCCAGCAGCCAAGATCCCGCAGGGGTGAGTGGCTACACCTTC. This gives the protein CASSQDPAGVSGYTF.

In this sample, this clone turned up many times. The gene calls are TRBV5-1 and TRBJ2-7; the D gene is possibly TRBD1 (6 bases). Deletions cut 2 bases from V and 2 bases from J, with 23 bases between. Looked up from germline, CDR1 is SGHRS and CDR2 is YFSETQ. The CDR3 totals 18 residues. The CDR3 is CASSFLSGQKIQPYEQYF. The CDR3 region has the DNA TGCGCCAGCAGCTTTCTGTCCGGACAGAAAATTCAACCCTACGAGCAGTACTTC.

This clone was picked up one time. The gene calls are TRBV6-6 and TRBJ1-1; no clear D. The germline V gene has CDR1 MNHNY and CDR2 SVGAGI (reference sequence). V was shortened by 0 bases and J by 4 bases, with 12 bases between the two germline ends. The CDR3 sequence is 15 residues long. In nucleotides, the CDR3 is TGTGCCAGCAGTTACTCGGCGGGAGCACCCACTGAAGCTTTCTTT. It translates to CASSYSAGAPTEAFF.

This sequence joins TRBV9 and TRBJ1-2; the D gene is possibly TRBD1 (5 bases). Deletions cut 3 bases from V and 2 bases from J, with 11 bases between. The CDR3 spans 14 residues. Germline CDR1 and CDR2: SGDLS and YYNGEE. CDR3 sequence (DNA): TGTGCCAGCAGCGCCACAGGAGTCAACTATGGCTACACCTTC. It translates to CASSATGVNYGYTF.

V gene TRBV5-6 combines with J gene TRBJ1-5; TRBD1 aligns across 8 bases. Germline trimming cut 3 bases from V and 5 bases from J; bases unmatched to any gene: 10. CDR3 length: 16 residues. Germline loops: CDR1 SGHDT, CDR2 YYEEEE. The CDR3 region is CASSSVGTGIHQPQHF. The CDR3 bases are TGTGCCAGCAGCTCAGTCGGGACAGGCATCCATCAGCCCCAGCATTTT.

V is TRBV21-1 and J is TRBJ2-5; TRBD1 reflects the table's D call only, with no check against the DNA. TRBV21-1 constitutes a pseudogene. The CDR3 extends over 18 amino acids. CDR3 in DNA: TGTGCCAGCAGCAAATTGCTCGGCGGACAGGGGAGGGAGGAGACCCAGTACTTC. Amino acids: CASSKLLGGQGREETQYF.

The chain couples TRBV10-2 to TRBJ1-1, with D perhaps TRBD1 (6 bases). The germline CDR1 and CDR2 sequences are WSHSY and SAAADI. Trimming shortened V by 3 bases and J by 0 bases, and 11 bases separated the two germline ends. This CDR3 region has 15 residues. CDR3 sequence: CASSEPGHLNTEAFF. The CDR3 region has the DNA TGCGCCAGCAGTGAACCGGGACACTTGAACACTGAAGCTTTCTTT.

This clone is a singleton in its sample. This chain uses TRBV5-6 with TRBJ1-6, with unresolved D. CDR1 SGHDT and CDR2 YYEEEE come from the germline V gene. This CDR3 comprises 15 residues. V lost 4 bases to trimming and J lost 0 bases, with 8 bases between them. CDR3 loop: CASSRGSSYNSPLHF. In DNA, the CDR3 is TGTGCCAGCAGCAGAGGGAGCTCCTATAATTCACCCCTCCACTTT.

The J gene is TRBJ1-1, the V gene TRBV19; 8 bases fit TRBD1. The CDR3 consists of 14 residues. Trimming cost V 4 bases and J 5 bases; bases outside gene matches: 6. From germline, CDR1 is LNHDA and CDR2 SQIVND (reference sequence). The CDR3 region is CASSRQGRGTEAFF. In DNA, the CDR3 is TGTGCCAGTAGTAGACAGGGGCGAGGGACTGAAGCTTTCTTT.

This clone was counted a few times. V gene TRBV27 combines with J gene TRBJ1-4, with D perhaps TRBD1 (6 bases). CDR1 is MNHEY and CDR2 is SMNVEV in the germline V gene (reference sequence). The V end lost 5 bases, the J end lost 7 bases, and 20 bases lay between the germline ends. This CDR3 has 16 residues. The CDR3 region has the DNA TGTGCCAGCAGTCCGGTAGGACAGTCGCGCCTTGAAAAACTGTTTTTT. Its protein product is CASSPVGQSRLEKLFF.